The rows below give T cell receptor beta chains drawn from one sample of a study of response to subunit inactivated influenza vaccine. TCRdb ran MiXCR on the RT-PCR reads and lists one entry per CDR3 protein. The data contain roughly 180,000 distinct CDR3 sequences, approximately 8.7% of them singletons. The source was non-naive T cells sorted from PBMCs, collected on the day of vaccination. These receptors originate from a man aged 50 or older who received an inactivated influenza vaccine. Both conserved end residues are part of each CDR3. D genes are given only for firm matches. Where a row states a size, it is once, few, many or the class of an expanded clone; other rows omit it.

clone size	D gene	V gene	J gene	CDR3 DNA	CDR3 protein
few	TRBD1	TRBV10-3	TRBJ2-7	TGTGCCATCAGTGGGACAGGGGGCAGCGCCTCCGAGCAGTACTTC	CAISGTGGSASEQYF
few	NA	TRBV7-9	TRBJ2-2	TGTGCCAGCAGCTTTACGCAGGGCCTAGGCACCGGGGAGCTGTTTTTT	CASSFTQGLGTGELFF
many	NA	TRBV15	TRBJ1-4	TGTGCCACCAGCAGAGATCGAGGGTTGCGGTATAATGAAAAACTGTTTTTT	CATSRDRGLRYNEKLFF
many	TRBD1	TRBV18	TRBJ2-5	TGTGCCAGCTCACCTGGGACAGGGGGCTATGAGACCCAGTACTTC	CASSPGTGGYETQYF
many	TRBD1	TRBV6-2/TRBV6-3	TRBJ1-5	TGTGCCAGCATCGATACAGGGGCGTCTCAGCCCCAGCATTTT	CASIDTGASQPQHF
few	NA	TRBV14	TRBJ1-5	TGTGCCAGCAGCGCAGATCAGCCCCAGCATTTT	CASSADQPQHF
NA	NA	TRBV7-2	TRBJ2-2	TGTGCCAGCAGCTTAGCGGGGGGCGTGGGCACCGGGGAGCTGTTTTTT	CASSLAGGVGTGELFF
many	TRBD1	TRBV4-2	TRBJ1-2	TGTGCCAGCAGCCACGGGCAAAGGACAGGGAAAAGGAGCTACACCTTC	CASSHGQRTGKRSYTF
many	TRBD2	TRBV11-1	TRBJ2-2	TGTGCCAGCAGCTTAGGGGATTTCGCGGGGGTGGACACCGGGGAGCTGTTTTTT	CASSLGDFAGVDTGELFF
many	TRBD1	TRBV20-1	TRBJ2-7	TGCAGTGCTAGTATCACAGGGGCCTACGAGCAGTACTTC	CSASITGAYEQYF
NA	NA	TRBV20-1	TRBJ2-3	TGCAGTGCTCCCCTTCGGGTTAGCACAGATACGCAGTATTTT	CSAPLRVSTDTQYF
NA	TRBD1	TRBV6-1	TRBJ1-2	TGTGCCAGCAGTGAAGCGACAGGGGGGAATGGCTACACCTTC	CASSEATGGNGYTF
NA	TRBD1	TRBV12-3/TRBV12-4	TRBJ1-2	TGTTCCAGCAGTTTAGAGACAGGGACTTATGGCTACACCTTC	CSSSLETGTYGYTF
few	NA	TRBV29-1	TRBJ2-7	TGCAGCGTTGAGACGGGCAGGTCGGCCCTCTTGGAGCAGTACTTC	CSVETGRSALLEQYF
few	TRBD1	TRBV2	TRBJ2-3	TGTGCCAGCAGTCGGACAGGGTCGGTGGGAGATACGCAGTATTTT	CASSRTGSVGDTQYF
many	NA	TRBV5-1	TRBJ2-1	TGCGCCAGCAGCGCGATCGGGACGGGCAATGAGCAGTTCTTC	CASSAIGTGNEQFF
NA	NA	TRBV4-2	TRBJ2-3	TGTGCCAGCAGCCAAAATACCCCGGGGGGCACAGATACGCAGTATTTT	CASSQNTPGGTDTQYF
NA	NA	TRBV11-2	TRBJ1-4	TGTGCCAGCAGCCAGGGGATAGGGGAAAAACTGTTTTTT	CASSQGIGEKLFF
few	NA	TRBV12-3/TRBV12-4	TRBJ2-7	TGTGCCAGCAGTCTCCATAACTACGAGCAGTACTTC	CASSLHNYEQYF
few	TRBD2	TRBV28	TRBJ2-1	TGTGCCAGCAGTCCGACTAGCGGGAGGACTCCTTGGAATGAGCAGTTCTTC	CASSPTSGRTPWNEQFF
NA	TRBD2	TRBV28	TRBJ2-2	TGTGCCAGCTCCCTGGGACTAGCGGGAGTCCCGAACACCGGGGAGCTGTTTTTT	CASSLGLAGVPNTGELFF
many	NA	TRBV7-6	TRBJ2-3	TGTGCCAGCAGCCGTATAATCACAGATACGCAGTATTTT	CASSRIITDTQYF
many	NA	TRBV18	TRBJ2-3	TGTGCCAGCTCACCACCAACGAGGGGCGGGTTGGCAGATACGCAGTATTTT	CASSPPTRGGLADTQYF
few	TRBD2	TRBV12-5	TRBJ2-1	TGTGCTAGTGGTTTGGTAGCGGGAGCGCCCTACAATGAGCAGTTCTTC	CASGLVAGAPYNEQFF
few	NA	TRBV11-1	TRBJ2-2	TGTGCCAGCAGCTTAGCCCCGCAATACAGACCCTTTTATAATCCAGGGGAGCTGTTTTTT	CASSLAPQYRPFYNPGELFF
many	NA	TRBV20-1	TRBJ1-1	TGCAGTGTTAGGACGGTTGAAGCTTTCTTT	CSVRTVEAFF
few	TRBD2	TRBV4-3	TRBJ2-3	TGCGCCAGCAGCCGGACGAGTGGACTAGCGGGACGCTTAAGCGCAGATACGCAGTATTTT	CASSRTSGLAGRLSADTQYF
few	NA	TRBV20-1	TRBJ2-7	TGCAGTGCTAGGAACACTGTGGGGGAGCAGTACTTC	CSARNTVGEQYF
many	NA	TRBV4-2	TRBJ2-3	TGTGCCAGCAGCCAAGGCAAGCGGGCCGGCGCAGATACGCAGTATTTT	CASSQGKRAGADTQYF
few	NA	TRBV13	TRBJ2-5	TGTGCCAGCAGCTCCGAGAGGGGGGCCGGCGGACAAGAGACCCAGTACTTC	CASSSERGAGGQETQYF
few	TRBD2	TRBV6-1	TRBJ2-3	TGTGCCAGCAGTCCATATTTGGTCAGCGGGAGAAACACAGATACGCAGTATTTT	CASSPYLVSGRNTDTQYF